This entry features one T cell receptor (beta chain) sequence. No antigen is known for it. Each library started from 15 ng of total RNA using the QIAseq Immune Repertoire TCR panel. TCRdb re-analysed the reads in MiXCR, keeping a single row per CDR3 protein. The repertoire holds 120 or so distinct CDR3 sequences, with around 7.8% as singletons. The CDR3 has 14 amino acids. Deletions cut 2 bases from V and 7 bases from J, with 14 bases between. Germline assignment: CDR1 MNHEY and CDR2 SMNVEV (reference sequence). The sample originates from a study of circulating CD8 cells and anti-PD-1 response in melanoma. From live CD3+CD8+TCRalphabeta+ cells, four PD-1 and/or TIGIT subsets were sorted. Study-wide points: Subset repertoires were largely private at M1, with under 8% shared.

This rearrangement joins TRBV27 to TRBJ2-5, with unresolved D. The source of this sequence is a human donor with melanoma. The source material was CD8+ T cells from PBMCs, sampled at baseline or after one month of anti-PD-1 therapy (not recorded which). The CDR3 DNA reads as TGTGCCAGCAGTTTAGGATCAGGATTTGCGACCCAGTACTTC. This encodes CASSLGSGFATQYF.